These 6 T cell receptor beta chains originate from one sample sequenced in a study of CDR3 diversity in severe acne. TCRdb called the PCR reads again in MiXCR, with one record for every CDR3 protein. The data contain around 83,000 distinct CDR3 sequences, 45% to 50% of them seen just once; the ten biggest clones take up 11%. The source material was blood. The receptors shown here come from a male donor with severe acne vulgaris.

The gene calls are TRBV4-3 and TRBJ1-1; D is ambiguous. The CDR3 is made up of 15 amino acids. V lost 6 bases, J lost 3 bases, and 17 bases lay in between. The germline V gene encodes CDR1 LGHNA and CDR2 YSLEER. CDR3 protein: CASSKQVFRDTEAFF. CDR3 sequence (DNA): TGCGCCAGCAGTAAGCAGGTGTTTAGGGACACTGAAGCTTTCTTT.

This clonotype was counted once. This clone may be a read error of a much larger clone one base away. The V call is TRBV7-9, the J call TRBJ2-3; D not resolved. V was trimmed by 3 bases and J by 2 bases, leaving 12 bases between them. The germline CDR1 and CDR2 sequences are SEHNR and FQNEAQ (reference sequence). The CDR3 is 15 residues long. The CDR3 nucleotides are TGTGCCAGCAGCTTCTTGAACCTTCTCACAGATACGCAGTATTTT. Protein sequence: CASSFLNLLTDTQYF.

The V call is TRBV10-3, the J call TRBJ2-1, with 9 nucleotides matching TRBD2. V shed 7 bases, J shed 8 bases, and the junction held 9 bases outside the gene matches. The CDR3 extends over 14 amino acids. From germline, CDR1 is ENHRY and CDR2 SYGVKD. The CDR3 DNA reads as TGTGCCATCAATAAGCGGGAGGTCAACGATGAGCAGTTCTTC. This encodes CAINKREVNDEQFF.

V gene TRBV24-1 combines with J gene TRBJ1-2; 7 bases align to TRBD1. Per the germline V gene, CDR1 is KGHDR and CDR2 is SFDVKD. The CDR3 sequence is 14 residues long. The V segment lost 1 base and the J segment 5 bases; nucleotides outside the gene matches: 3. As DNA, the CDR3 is TGTGCCACCAGTGATTTTGGGACAGAGTATGGCTACACCTTC. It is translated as CATSDFGTEYGYTF.

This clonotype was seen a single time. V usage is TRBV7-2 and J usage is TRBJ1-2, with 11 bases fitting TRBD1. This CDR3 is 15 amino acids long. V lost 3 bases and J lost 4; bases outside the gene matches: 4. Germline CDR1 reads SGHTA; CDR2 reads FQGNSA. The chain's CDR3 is CASSLDRGHGYGYTF. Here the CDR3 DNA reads TGTGCCAGCAGCTTGGACAGGGGGCATGGCTATGGCTACACCTTC.

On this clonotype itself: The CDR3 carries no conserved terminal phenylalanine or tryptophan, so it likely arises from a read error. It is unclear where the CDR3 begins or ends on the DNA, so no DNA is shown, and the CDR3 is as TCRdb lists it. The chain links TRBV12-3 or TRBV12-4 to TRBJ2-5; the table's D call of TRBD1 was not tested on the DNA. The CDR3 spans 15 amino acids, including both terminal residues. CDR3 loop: CASSFQGRSGYTFGS.